This T cell receptor beta chain was identified in a study of Ad26.COV2.S vaccination and SARS-CoV-2 variants. Overall study results and limits: Vaccine and placebo recipients had similar non-spike TCR breadth.

Germline V lookup: CDR1 SGHNT, CDR2 YYREEE (reference sequence). Germline trimming cut 4 bases from V and 3 bases from J; bases unmatched to any gene: 13. The CDR3 runs 18 residues. To note about this clone: Its antigen is unidentified.

Sequencing used immunoSEQ multiplex PCR; TCRdb keeps in-frame clones, though not all of them. The top ten hold around 5.1% of the sample, which has approximately 150,000 clones, 70% to 90% seen once. The origin of this receptor is a human donor who had recovered from COVID-19. The starting material was peripheral blood, obtained after recovery from COVID-19. V usage is TRBV5-4 and J usage is TRBJ1-1; 12 bases agree with TRBD1. The CDR3 bases are TGTGCCAGCAGCCACGGGACAGGGGGCTTTTCGGTGCACACTGAAGCTTTCTTT. Translated, it gives CASSHGTGGFSVHTEAFF.